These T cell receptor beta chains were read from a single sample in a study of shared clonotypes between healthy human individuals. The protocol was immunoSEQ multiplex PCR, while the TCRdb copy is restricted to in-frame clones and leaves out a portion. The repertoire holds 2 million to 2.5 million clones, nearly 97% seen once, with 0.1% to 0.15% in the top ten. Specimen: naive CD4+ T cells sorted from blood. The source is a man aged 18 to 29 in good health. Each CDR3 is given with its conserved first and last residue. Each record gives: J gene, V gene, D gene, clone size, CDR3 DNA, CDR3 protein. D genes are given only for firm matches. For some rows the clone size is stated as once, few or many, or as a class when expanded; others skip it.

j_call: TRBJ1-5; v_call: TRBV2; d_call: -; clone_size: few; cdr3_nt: TGTGCCAGCAGTGAAGGGCGGACTGACAATCAGCCCCAGCATTTT; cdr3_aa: CASSEGRTDNQPQHF
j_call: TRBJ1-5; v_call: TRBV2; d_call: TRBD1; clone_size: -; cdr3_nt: TGTGCCAGCAGTCTGCGGACAGGGAAGGATCAGCCCCAGCATTTT; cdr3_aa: CASSLRTGKDQPQHF
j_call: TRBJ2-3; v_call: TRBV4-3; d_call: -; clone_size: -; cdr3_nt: TGCGCCAGCAGCCAAGGTCAACAGGTCACAGATACGCAGTATTTT; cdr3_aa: CASSQGQQVTDTQYF
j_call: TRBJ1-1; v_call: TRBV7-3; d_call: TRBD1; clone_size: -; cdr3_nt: TGTGCCAGCAGCCTCAGACAGGGGGCGCGGGCTTTCTTT; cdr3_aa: CASSLRQGARAFF
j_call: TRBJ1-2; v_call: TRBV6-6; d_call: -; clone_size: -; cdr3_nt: TGTGCCAGCACCCCCGGGGGGGCTAACTATGGCTACACCTTC; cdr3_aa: CASTPGGANYGYTF
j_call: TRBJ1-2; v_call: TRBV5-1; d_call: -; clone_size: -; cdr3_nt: TGCGCCAGCAGCTCAGGCGGGGGTGGCTATGGCTACACCTTC; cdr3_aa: CASSSGGGGYGYTF
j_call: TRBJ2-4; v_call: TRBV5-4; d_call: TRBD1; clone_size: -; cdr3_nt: TGTGCCAGCAGCCCCGGGACAGGGCTAAACATTCAGTACTTC; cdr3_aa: CASSPGTGLNIQYF
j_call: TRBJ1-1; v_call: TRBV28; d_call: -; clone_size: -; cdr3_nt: TGTGCCAGCAGTTCATATGGGGACGGCATGAACACTGAAGCTTTCTTT; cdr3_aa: CASSSYGDGMNTEAFF
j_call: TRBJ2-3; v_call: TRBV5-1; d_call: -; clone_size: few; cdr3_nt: TGCGCCACCTCTAGGGGCGGAAGCACAGATACGCAGTATTTT; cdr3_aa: CATSRGGSTDTQYF
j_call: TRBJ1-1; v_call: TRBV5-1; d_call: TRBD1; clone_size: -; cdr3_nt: TGCGCCAGCAGCTTGGAACAGGGGAGGGCAGTCACTGAAGCTTTCTTT; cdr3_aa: CASSLEQGRAVTEAFF
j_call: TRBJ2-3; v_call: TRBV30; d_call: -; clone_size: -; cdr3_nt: TGTGCCTGGAGTGACAGGGTTAGGGCAGATACGCAGTATTTT; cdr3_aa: CAWSDRVRADTQYF
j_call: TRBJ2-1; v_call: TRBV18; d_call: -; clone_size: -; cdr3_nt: TGTGCCAGCTCACCTGCGGCGGGTGCTAACAATGAGCAGTTCTTC; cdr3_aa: CASSPAAGANNEQFF
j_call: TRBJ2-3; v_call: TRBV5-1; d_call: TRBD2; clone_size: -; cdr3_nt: TGCGCCAGCAGCTTCGGCCGCCCACTAGCGGCTAGCACAGATACGCAGTATTTT; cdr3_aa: CASSFGRPLAASTDTQYF
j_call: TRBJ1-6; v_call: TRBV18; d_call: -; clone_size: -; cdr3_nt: TGTGCCAGCTCCTCTCTGAATTCACCCCTCCACTTT; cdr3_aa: CASSSLNSPLHF
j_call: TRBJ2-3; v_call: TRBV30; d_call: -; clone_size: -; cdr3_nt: TGTGCCTGGAGTGTTTTGAGCGGAGTCACAGATACGCAGTATTTT; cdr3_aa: CAWSVLSGVTDTQYF
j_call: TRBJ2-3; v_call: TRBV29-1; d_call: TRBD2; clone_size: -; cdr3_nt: TGCAGCGTAACCAGGACTAGCGGCACAGATACGCAGTATTTT; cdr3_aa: CSVTRTSGTDTQYF
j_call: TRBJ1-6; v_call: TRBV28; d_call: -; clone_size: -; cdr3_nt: TGTGCCAGCAGTTCCCCTCTGACAGCCGGCTCACCCCTCCACTTT; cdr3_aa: CASSSPLTAGSPLHF
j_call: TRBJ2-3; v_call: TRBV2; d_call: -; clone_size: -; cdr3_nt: TGTGCCAGCAGTGAGACAGATACGCAGTATTTT; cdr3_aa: CASSETDTQYF
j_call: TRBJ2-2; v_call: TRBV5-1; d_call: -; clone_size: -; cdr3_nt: TGCGCCAGCAGCTTTCTTGAGACCGGGGAGCTGTTTTTT; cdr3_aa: CASSFLETGELFF
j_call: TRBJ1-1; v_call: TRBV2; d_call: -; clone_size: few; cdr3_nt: TGTGCCAGCAGCCTGGACAGCATGAACACTGAAGCTTTCTTT; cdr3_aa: CASSLDSMNTEAFF
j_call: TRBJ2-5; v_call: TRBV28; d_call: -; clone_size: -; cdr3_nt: TGTGCCAGCAGTTCTACCTCGTGGGCCCAACAAGAGACCCAGTACTTC; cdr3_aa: CASSSTSWAQQETQYF
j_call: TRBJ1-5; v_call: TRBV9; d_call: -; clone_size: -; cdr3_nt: TGTGCCAGCAGCACGGCTAGCAATCAGCCCCAGCATTTT; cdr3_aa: CASSTASNQPQHF
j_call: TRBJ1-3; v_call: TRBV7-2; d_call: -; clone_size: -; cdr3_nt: TGTGCCAGCAGCGAAAGTAGGGGCCCTGGAAACACCATATATTTT; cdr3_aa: CASSESRGPGNTIYF
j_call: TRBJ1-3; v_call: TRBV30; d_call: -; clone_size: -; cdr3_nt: TGTGCCTGGAGTCGAGTGCACCACTCTGGAAACACCATATATTTT; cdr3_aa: CAWSRVHHSGNTIYF
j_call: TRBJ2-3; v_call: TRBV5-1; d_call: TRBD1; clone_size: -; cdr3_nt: TGCGCCAGCAGCTTGGAAGGGGGCCGGGCAGATACGCAGTATTTT; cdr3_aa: CASSLEGGRADTQYF
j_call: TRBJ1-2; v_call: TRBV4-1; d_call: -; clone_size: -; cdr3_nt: TGCGCCAGCAGCCAAGAGGGATATACTAACTATGGCTACACCTTC; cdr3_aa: CASSQEGYTNYGYTF
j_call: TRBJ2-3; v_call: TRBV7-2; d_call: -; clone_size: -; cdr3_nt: TGTGCCAGCAGCTCGCTCCAGGGTACAGATACGCAGTATTTT; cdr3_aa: CASSSLQGTDTQYF
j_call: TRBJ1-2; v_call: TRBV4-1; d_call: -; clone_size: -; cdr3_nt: TGCGCCAGCAGCCCGAGGGGGGAGTATAATGGCTACACCTTC; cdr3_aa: CASSPRGEYNGYTF
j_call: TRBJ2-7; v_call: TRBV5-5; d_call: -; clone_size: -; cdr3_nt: TGTGCCAGCAGTTTAGCCGGTCTCGAAGCCCGAGGGGAGCAGTACTTC; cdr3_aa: CASSLAGLEARGEQYF
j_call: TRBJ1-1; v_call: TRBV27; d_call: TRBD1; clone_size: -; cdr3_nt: TGTGCCAGCAGTGCCTTAACAGGGGTGAACACTGAAGCTTTCTTT; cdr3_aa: CASSALTGVNTEAFF
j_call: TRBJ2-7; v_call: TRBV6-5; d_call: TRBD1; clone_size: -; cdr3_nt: TGTGCCAGCAGCCGGGGACAGGGTGGCGAGCAGTACTTC; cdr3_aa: CASSRGQGGEQYF
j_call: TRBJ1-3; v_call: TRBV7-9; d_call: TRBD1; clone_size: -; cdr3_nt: TGTGCCAGCAGCTCCCGGGACAGGGTGAACACCATATATTTT; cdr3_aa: CASSSRDRVNTIYF
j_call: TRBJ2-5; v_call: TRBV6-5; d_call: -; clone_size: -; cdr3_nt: TGTGCCAGCAGTTCCCCCAGACGGGGCCAAGAGACCCAGTACTTC; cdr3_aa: CASSSPRRGQETQYF
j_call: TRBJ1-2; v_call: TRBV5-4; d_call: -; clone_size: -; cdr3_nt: TGTGCCAGCAGCGCCGGGGACACGCTCTATGGCTACACCTTC; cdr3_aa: CASSAGDTLYGYTF
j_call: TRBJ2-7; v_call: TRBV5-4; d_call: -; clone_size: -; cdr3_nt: TGTGCCAGCAGCTTTTCCGGGGCCTCCTACGAGCAGTACTTC; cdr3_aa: CASSFSGASYEQYF
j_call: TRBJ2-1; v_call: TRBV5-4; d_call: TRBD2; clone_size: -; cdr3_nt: TGTGCCAGCAGCTTGGCTGGTAGCGGGATCCCCAATGAGCAGTTCTTC; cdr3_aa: CASSLAGSGIPNEQFF
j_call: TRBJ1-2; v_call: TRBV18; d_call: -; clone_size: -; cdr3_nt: TGTGCCAGCTCACCAATCCAGGGGCAATATGAAAGGGGCTACACCTTC; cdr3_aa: CASSPIQGQYERGYTF
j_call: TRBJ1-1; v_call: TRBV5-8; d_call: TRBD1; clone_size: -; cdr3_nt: TGTGCCAGCAATTTTGGTCCCGGACAGGGGGGGACTGAAGCTTTCTTT; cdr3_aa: CASNFGPGQGGTEAFF
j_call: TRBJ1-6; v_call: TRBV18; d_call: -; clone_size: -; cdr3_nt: TGTGCCAGCTCGGGTACAGGGAATTCACCCCTCCACTTT; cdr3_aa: CASSGTGNSPLHF
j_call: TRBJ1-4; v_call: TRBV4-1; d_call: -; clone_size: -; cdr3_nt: TGCGCCAGCAGCCAAGAGTGGGCAGATGAAAAACTGTTTTTT; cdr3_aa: CASSQEWADEKLFF
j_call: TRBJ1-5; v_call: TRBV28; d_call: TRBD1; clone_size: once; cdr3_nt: TGTGCCAGCAGTCCCTTTATGGCAGGGGGTGGCCAGCCCCAGCATTTT; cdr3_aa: CASSPFMAGGGQPQHF
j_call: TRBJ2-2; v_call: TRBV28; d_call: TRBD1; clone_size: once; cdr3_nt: TGTGCCAGCAGTTCGGGACAGGTTAACACCGGGGAGCTGTTTTTT; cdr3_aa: CASSSGQVNTGELFF
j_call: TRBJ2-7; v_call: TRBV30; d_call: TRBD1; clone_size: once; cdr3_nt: TGTGCCTGGCCCGGGACAGGGAGCTCCTACGAGCAGTACTTC; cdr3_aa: CAWPGTGSSYEQYF
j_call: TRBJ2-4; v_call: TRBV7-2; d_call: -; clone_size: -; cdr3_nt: TGTGCCAGCAGCTTAGGAGGGTGGGAGGTCAAAAACATTCAGTACTTC; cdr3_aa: CASSLGGWEVKNIQYF
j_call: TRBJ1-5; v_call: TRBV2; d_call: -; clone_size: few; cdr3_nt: TGTGCCAGCAGTGAAGAGCATAATCAGCCCCAGCATTTT; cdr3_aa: CASSEEHNQPQHF
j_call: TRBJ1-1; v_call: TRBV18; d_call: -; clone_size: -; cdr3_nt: TGTGCCAGCTCACTCGATACGAACACTGAAGCTTTCTTT; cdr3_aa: CASSLDTNTEAFF
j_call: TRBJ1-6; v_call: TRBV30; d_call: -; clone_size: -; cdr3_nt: TGTGCCTGGAGTGTAGGGCAGGCTTGGGGTAATTCACCCCTCCACTTT; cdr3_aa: CAWSVGQAWGNSPLHF
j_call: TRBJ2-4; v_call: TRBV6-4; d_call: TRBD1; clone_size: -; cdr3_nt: TGTGCCAGCAGTGACCCCCACAGGACAGGGGGCTGTGAAAACATTCAGTACTTC; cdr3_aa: CASSDPHRTGGCENIQYF
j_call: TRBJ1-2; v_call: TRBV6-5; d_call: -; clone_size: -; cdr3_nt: TGTGCCAGCAGTCAGGCCACTCTCAGGGGCTACACCTTC; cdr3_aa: CASSQATLRGYTF
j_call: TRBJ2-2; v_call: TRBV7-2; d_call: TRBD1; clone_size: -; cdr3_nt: TGTGCCAGCAGCCTGGACAGGGGATTCGCCGGGGAGCTGTTTTTT; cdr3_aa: CASSLDRGFAGELFF
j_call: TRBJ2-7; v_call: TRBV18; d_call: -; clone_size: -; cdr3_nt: TGTGCCAGCTCACCGACTAGTTCAGCCTACGAGCAGTACTTC; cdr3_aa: CASSPTSSAYEQYF
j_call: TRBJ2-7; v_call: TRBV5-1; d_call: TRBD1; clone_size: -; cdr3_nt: TGCGCCAGCAGCTTCGGACAGGTGAGCTCCTACGAGCAGTACTTC; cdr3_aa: CASSFGQVSSYEQYF
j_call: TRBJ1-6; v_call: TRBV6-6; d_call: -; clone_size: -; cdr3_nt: TGTGCCAGCGCCCTAGGAGGGGATAATTCACCCCTCCACTTT; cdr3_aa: CASALGGDNSPLHF
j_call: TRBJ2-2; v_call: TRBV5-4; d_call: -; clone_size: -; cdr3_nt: TGTGCCAGCAGCTCCTGGGAGGGGGCGAACACCGGGGAGCTGTTTTTT; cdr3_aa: CASSSWEGANTGELFF
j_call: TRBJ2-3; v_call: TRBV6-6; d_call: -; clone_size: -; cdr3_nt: TGTGCCAGCAGTAGGGGGATGGGCGGGGGCCCAGATACGCAGTATTTT; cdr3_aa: CASSRGMGGGPDTQYF
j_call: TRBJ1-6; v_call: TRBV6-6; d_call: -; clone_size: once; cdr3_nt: TGTGCCAGCAGTATGGGTCCTAATTCACCCCTCCACTTT; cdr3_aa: CASSMGPNSPLHF
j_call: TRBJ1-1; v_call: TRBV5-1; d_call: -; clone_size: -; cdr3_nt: TGCGCCAGCAGCTTGGAGGTGGGGACTGAAGCTTTCTTT; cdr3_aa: CASSLEVGTEAFF
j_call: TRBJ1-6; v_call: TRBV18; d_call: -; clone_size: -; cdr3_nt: TGTGCCAGCTCACCACTAGGGCAGTGGGGGGATTCACCCCTCCACTTT; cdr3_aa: CASSPLGQWGDSPLHF
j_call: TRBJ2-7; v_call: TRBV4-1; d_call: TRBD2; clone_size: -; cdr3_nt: TGCGCCAGCAGCCAGGGCACTAGCGGACTCTCCTACGAGCAGTACTTC; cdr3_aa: CASSQGTSGLSYEQYF
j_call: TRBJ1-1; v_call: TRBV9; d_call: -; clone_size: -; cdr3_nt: TGTGCCAGCAGCGTATCTCCAGCGAACACTGAAGCTTTCTTT; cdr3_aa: CASSVSPANTEAFF